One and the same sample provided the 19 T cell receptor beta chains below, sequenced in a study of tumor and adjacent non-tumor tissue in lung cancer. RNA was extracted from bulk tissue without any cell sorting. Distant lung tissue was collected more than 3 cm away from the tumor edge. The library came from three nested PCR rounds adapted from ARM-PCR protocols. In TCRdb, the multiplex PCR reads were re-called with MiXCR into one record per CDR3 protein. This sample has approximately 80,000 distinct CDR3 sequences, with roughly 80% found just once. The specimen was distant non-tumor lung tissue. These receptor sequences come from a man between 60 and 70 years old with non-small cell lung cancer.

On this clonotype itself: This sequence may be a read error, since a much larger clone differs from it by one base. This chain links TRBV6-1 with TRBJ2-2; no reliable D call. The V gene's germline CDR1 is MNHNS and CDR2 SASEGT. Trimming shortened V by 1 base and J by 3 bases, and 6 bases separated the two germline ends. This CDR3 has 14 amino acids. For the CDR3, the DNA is TGTGCCAGCAGTGAAGTTCAGCACACCGGGGAGCTGTTTTTT. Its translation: CASSEVQHTGELFF.

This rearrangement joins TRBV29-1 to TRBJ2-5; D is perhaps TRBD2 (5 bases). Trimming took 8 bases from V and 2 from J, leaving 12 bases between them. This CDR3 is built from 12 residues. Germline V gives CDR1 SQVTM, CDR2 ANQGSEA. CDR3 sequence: CSTWTLQETQYF. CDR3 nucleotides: TGCAGCACGTGGACTCTGCAAGAGACCCAGTACTTC.

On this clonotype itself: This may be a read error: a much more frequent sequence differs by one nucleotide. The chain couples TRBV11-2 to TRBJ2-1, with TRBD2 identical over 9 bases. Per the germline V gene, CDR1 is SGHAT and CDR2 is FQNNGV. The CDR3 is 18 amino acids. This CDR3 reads CDSSLVQNSGRTYNEQFF. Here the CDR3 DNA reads TGTGACAGCAGCTTAGTGCAGAATAGCGGGAGAACCTACAATGAGCAGTTCTTC.

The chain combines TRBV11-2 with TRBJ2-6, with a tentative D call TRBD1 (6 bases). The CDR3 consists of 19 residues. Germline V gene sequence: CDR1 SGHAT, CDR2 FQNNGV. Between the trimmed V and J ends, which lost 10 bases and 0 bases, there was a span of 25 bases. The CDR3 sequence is CAINLVPNDRPSGANVLTF. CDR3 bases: TGTGCCATCAACTTAGTTCCAAATGACAGGCCCTCTGGGGCCAACGTCCTGACTTTC.

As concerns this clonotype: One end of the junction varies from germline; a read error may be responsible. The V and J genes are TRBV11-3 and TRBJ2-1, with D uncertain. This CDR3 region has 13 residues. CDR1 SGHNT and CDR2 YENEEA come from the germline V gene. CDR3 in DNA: TGTGCCTGCAGTTTAGATCAGGCGGTTGAGCAGTTCTTC. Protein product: CACSLDQAVEQFF.

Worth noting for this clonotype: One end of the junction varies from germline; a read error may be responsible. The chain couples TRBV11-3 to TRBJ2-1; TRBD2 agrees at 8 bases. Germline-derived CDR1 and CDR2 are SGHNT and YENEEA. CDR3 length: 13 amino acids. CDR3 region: CASSGTRDNEQFF. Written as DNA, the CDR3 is TGCGCCAGCAGCGGGACTAGGGACAATGAGCAGTTCTTC.

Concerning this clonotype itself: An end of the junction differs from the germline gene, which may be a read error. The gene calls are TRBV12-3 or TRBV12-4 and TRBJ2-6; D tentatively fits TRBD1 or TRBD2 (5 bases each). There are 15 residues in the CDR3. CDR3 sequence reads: CASIQGRSGANVQIF. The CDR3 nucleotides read TGTGCCAGCATCCAGGGACGATCTGGGGCCAACGTCCAGATTTTC.

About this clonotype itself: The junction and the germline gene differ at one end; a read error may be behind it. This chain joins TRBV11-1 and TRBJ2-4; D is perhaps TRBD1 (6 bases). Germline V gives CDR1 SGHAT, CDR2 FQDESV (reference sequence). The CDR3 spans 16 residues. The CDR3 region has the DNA TGTGCCAGCAGCTTGTCCGGGACACTCACCAATAACATTCAGTACTTC. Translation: CASSLSGTLTNNIQYF.

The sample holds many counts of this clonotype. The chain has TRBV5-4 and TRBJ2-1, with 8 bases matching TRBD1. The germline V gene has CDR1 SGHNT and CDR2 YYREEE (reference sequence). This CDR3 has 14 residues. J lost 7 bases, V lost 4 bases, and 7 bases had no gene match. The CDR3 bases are TGTGCCAGCAGCCGACAGGGGTCCAGGAATGAGCAGTTCTTC. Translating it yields CASSRQGSRNEQFF.

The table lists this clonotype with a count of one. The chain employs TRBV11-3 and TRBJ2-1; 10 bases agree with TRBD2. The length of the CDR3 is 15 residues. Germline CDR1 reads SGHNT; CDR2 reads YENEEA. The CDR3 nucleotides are TGTACCAACACCCCAACCAGCGGGGGGGCCCATGAGCAGTTCTTC. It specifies CTNTPTSGGAHEQFF.

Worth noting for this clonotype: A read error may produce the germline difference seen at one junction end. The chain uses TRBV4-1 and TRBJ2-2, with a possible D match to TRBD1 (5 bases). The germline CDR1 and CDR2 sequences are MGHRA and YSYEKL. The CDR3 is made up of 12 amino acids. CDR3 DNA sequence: TGCGCCAGCAGCCTTTTATCCAGGGAACTGTTTTTT. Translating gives CASSLLSRELFF.

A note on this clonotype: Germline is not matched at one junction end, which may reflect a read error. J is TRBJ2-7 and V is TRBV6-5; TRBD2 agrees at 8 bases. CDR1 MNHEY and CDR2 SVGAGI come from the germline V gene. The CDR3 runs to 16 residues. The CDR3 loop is CASSKAGTRGSYEQCF. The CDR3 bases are TGTGCCAGCAGTAAGGCGGGGACTAGAGGGTCCTACGAGCAATGCTTC.

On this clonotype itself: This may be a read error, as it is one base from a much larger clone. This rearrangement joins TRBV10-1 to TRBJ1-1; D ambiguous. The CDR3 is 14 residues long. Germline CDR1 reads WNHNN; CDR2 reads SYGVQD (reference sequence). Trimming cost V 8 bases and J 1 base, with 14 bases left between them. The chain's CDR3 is CASGAHRQNTEAFF. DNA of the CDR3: TGCGCCAGCGGCGCTCATCGGCAGAACACTGAAGCTTTCTTT.

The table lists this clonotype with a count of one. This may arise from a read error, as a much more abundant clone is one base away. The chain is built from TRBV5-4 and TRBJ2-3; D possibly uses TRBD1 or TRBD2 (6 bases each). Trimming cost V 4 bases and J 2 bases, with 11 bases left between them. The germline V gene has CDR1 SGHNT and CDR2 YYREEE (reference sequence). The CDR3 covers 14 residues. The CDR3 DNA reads TGTGCCAGCAGCCTGGGGGGCCACACAGATACGCAGTATTTT. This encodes CASSLGGHTDTQYF.

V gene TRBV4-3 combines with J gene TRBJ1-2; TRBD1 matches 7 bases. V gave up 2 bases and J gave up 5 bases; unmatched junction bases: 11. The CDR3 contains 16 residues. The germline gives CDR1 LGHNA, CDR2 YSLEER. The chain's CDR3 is CASSQNHTGDPYGYTF. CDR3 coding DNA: TGCGCCAGCAGCCAAAATCACACAGGGGACCCTTATGGCTACACCTTC.

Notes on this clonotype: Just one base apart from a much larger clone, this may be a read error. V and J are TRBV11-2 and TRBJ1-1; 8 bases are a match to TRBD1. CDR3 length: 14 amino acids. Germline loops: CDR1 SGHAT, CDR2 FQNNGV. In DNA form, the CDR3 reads TGTGCCAACAGCTTAGCCCCCGGGACAGGAGGGACTTTCTTT. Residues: CANSLAPGTGGTFF.

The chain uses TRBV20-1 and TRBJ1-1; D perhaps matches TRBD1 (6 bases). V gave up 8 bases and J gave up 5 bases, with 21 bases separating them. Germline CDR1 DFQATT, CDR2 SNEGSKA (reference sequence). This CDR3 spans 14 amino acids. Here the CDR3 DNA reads TGCAGTACTGGAAGGGGGGACATGGTGACTGAAGCTTTCTTT. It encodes CSTGRGDMVTEAFF.

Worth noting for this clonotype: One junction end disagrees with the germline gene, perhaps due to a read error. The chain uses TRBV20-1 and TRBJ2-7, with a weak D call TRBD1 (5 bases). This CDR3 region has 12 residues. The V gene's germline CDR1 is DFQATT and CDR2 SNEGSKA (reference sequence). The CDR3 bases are TGTAGTGATCAGACAGTTACCCACGAGCAGTACTTC. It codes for CSDQTVTHEQYF.

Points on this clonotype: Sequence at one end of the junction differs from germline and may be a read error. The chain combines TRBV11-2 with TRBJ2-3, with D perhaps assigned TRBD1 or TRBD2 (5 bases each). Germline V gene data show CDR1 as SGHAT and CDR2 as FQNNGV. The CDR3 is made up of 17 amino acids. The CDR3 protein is CVSSREGRGRSADTQYF. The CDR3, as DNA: TGTGTCAGCAGCAGAGAGGGGCGCGGCAGGAGCGCAGATACGCAGTATTTT.